Sequencing of this T cell receptor (beta chain) was carried out in a study of shared clonotypes between healthy human individuals. Study overall: CD4 naive and CD4 memory each took three plates per donor, while CD8 naive took two and CD8 memory one.

The V gene's germline CDR1 is SGHRS and CDR2 YFSETQ. This CDR3 is 14 amino acids long. With 0 bases removed from V and 6 bases from J, the gap between germline ends came to 12 bases. Terminally differentiated effector memory CD45RA+ cells were excluded by CCR7 positive selection of CD45RO-negative cells. Libraries were prepared by immunoSEQ multiplex PCR; TCRdb keeps only in-frame clonotypes and omits some of them. The sample lists about 2 million clones, roughly 94% occurring once. The chain combines TRBV5-1 with TRBJ1-2; D uncertain. The sequenced material came from naive CD8+ T cells sorted from blood. This TCR was sampled from a young man in good health. The CDR3: CASSLGALPDGYTF. The CDR3 DNA is TGCGCCAGCAGCTTGGGGGCCCTGCCGGATGGCTACACCTTC.